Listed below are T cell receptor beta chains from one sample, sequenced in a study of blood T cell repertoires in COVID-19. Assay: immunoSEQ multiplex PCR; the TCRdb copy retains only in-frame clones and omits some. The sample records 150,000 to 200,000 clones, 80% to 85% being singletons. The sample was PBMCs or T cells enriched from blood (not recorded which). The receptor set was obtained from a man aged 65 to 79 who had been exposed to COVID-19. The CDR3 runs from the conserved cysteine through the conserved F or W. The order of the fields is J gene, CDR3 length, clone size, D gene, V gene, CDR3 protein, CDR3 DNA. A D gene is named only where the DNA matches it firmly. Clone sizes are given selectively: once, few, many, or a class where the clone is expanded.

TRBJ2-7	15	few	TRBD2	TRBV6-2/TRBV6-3	CASSSAGTRSLEQYF	TGTGCCAGCAGTTCCGCCGGGACTAGATCTCTCGAGCAGTACTTC
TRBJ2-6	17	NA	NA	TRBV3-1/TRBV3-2	CASSQGGGYSGANVLTF	TGTGCCAGCAGCCAAGGTGGCGGGTACTCTGGGGCCAACGTCCTGACTTTC
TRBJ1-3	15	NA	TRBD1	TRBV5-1	CASSTPGTAGNTIYF	TGCGCCAGCAGCACCCCCGGGACAGCAGGAAACACCATATATTTT
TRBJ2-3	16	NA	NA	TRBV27	CASSTTPTGRTDTQYF	TGTGCCAGCAGTACGACCCCTACGGGGAGGACAGATACGCAGTATTTT
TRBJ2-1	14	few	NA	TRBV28	CAGGLRDGYNEQFF	TGTGCCGGGGGCTTACGGGACGGATACAATGAGCAGTTCTTC
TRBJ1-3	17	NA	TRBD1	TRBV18	CASSPGTGGSSGNTIYF	TGTGCCAGCTCACCAGGGACAGGGGGATCCTCTGGAAACACCATATATTTT
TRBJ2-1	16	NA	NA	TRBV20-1	CSASLPKLIIHNEQFF	TGCAGTGCTAGTCTACCCAAGTTAATCATCCACAATGAGCAGTTCTTC
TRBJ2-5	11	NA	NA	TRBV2	CASSPQETQYF	TGTGCCAGCAGTCCGCAAGAGACCCAGTACTTC
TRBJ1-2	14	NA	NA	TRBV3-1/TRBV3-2	CASSPRGGNYGYTF	TGTGCCAGCAGCCCCAGGGGAGGGAACTATGGCTACACCTTC
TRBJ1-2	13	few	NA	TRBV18	CASSEVEDYGYTF	TGTGCCAGCTCAGAGGTAGAAGACTATGGCTACACCTTC
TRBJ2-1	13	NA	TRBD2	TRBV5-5	CASSGTSINEQFF	TGTGCCAGCAGCGGGACTAGCATCAATGAGCAGTTCTTC
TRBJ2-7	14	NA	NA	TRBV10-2	CASREGAWGYEQYF	TGCGCCAGCAGGGAAGGGGCCTGGGGATACGAGCAGTACTTC
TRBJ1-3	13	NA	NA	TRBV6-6	CASTRDSGNTIYF	TGTGCCAGCACCCGGGACTCTGGAAACACCATATATTTT
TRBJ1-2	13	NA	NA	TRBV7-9	CASSLAGENGYTF	TGTGCCAGCAGCTTAGCAGGAGAGAATGGCTACACCTTC
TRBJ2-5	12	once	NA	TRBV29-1	CSVGRGQETQYF	TGCAGCGTAGGGAGGGGGCAAGAGACCCAGTACTTC
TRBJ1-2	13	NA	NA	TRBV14	CASSQWKGDGYTF	TGTGCCAGCAGCCAATGGAAAGGGGATGGCTACACCTTC
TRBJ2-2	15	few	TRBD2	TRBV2	CASLASGTNTGELFF	TGTGCCAGTCTTGCTAGCGGGACGAACACCGGGGAGCTGTTTTTT
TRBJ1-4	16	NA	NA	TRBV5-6	CASSLGFTGTSEKLFF	TGTGCCAGCAGCTTGGGATTTACAGGCACGTCCGAAAAACTGTTTTTT
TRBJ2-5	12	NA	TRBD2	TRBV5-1	CATAGVEETQYF	TGCGCCACCGCGGGGGTGGAAGAGACCCAGTACTTC
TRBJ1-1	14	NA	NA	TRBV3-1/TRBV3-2	CASSGWGEGAEAFF	TGTGCCAGCAGCGGCTGGGGAGAAGGAGCTGAAGCTTTCTTT
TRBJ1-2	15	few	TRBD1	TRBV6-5	CASSIHRDSNYGYTF	TGTGCCAGCAGTATTCACCGGGACAGTAACTATGGCTACACCTTC
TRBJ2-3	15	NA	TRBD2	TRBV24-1	CATSGTSGRSDTQYF	TGTGCCACCAGTGGGACTAGCGGGAGATCAGATACGCAGTATTTT
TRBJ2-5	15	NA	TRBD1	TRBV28	CASSTSRQGGETQYF	TGTGCCAGCAGTACCAGCAGACAGGGGGGAGAGACCCAGTACTTC
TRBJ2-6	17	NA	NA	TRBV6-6	CASSPLEGNSGANVLTF	TGTGCCAGCAGTCCGCTCGAGGGAAACTCTGGGGCCAACGTCCTGACTTTC
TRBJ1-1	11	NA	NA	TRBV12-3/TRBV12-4	CASSTVGEAFF	TGTGCCAGCAGTACAGTAGGTGAAGCTTTCTTT
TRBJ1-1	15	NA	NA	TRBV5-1	CASSLALGPNTEAFF	TGCGCCAGCAGCTTGGCCCTGGGGCCGAACACTGAAGCTTTCTTT
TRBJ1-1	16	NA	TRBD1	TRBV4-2	CASSQSTGGLGTEAFF	TGTGCCAGCAGCCAGTCGACAGGGGGCTTGGGGACTGAAGCTTTCTTT
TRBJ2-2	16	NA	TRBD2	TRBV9	CASSAGGGSNTGELFF	TGTGCCAGCAGCGCGGGGGGAGGGTCGAACACCGGGGAGCTGTTTTTT
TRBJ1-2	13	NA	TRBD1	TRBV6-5	CASRIPGQVSYTF	TGTGCCAGTAGAATTCCGGGACAGGTCTCCTACACCTTC
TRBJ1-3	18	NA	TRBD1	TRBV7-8	CASSLAQTGGGSGNTIYF	TGTGCCAGCAGCTTAGCCCAGACAGGGGGCGGATCTGGAAACACCATATATTTT
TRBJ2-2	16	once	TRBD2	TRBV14	CASSPFGEGSLMELFF	TGTGCCAGCAGCCCCTTTGGGGAGGGCTCCCTTATGGAGCTGTTTTTT
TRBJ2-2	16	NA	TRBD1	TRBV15	CATSRTRTGNTGELFF	TGTGCCACCAGCAGAACCCGGACAGGAAACACCGGGGAGCTGTTTTTT
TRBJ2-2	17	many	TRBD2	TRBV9	CASGGGAGGPNTGELFF	TGTGCCAGCGGAGGTGGAGCGGGAGGACCTAACACCGGGGAGCTGTTTTTT
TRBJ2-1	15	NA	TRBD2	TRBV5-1	CASSLAQGLLNEQFF	TGCGCCAGCAGCTTGGCGCAGGGACTACTCAATGAGCAGTTCTTC
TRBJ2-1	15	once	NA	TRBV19	CASSIDRTNYNEQFF	TGTGCCAGTAGTATCGACAGAACCAACTACAATGAGCAGTTCTTC
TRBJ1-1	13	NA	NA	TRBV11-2	CATSLQRNTEAFF	TGTGCCACGTCGTTACAGAGGAACACTGAAGCTTTCTTT
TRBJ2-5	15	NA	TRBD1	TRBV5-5	CASSLVGTGGETQYF	TGTGCCAGCAGCTTGGTTGGGACAGGAGGAGAGACCCAGTACTTC
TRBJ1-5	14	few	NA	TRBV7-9	CASSSLGSNQPQHF	TGTGCCAGCAGTTCCCTAGGTAGCAATCAGCCCCAGCATTTT
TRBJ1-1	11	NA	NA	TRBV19	CATRGNTEAFF	TGTGCGACAAGGGGGAACACTGAAGCTTTCTTT
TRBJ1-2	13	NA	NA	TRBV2	CASSVVQGSGYTF	TGTGCCAGCAGTGTAGTTCAGGGAAGCGGCTACACCTTC
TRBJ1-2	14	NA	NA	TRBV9	CASSVGTEPYGYTF	TGTGCCAGCAGCGTAGGGACAGAACCCTATGGCTACACCTTC
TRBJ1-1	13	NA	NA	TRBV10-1	CASSESRWTEAFF	TGCGCCAGCAGTGAGTCGCGATGGACTGAAGCTTTCTTT
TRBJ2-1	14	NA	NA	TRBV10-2	CASRDAGKAEVQFF	TGCGCCAGCAGGGACGCGGGAAAGGCAGAGGTGCAGTTCTTC
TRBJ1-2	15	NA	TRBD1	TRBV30	CAWSIPGQGGYGYTF	TGTGCCTGGAGTATCCCGGGACAGGGTGGCTATGGCTACACCTTC